A single sample gave rise to the 24 T cell receptor beta chains below, sequenced in a study of blood T cells in healthy people across ages. It was with a sample-barcoded 5' primer and a J-beta primer mix that a second PCR of about 6 to 12 cycles was run. TCRdb analysed the 5' RACE reads with MiXCR anew, one entry per CDR3 protein. The sample holds fewer than 1,200,000 distinct CDR3 sequences; about 23% are singletons and the top ten take about 0.8%. These records were also assigned to another study, of T cells of mothers and their children.

The specimen sequenced was blood. The receptors come from a girl aged 2-15 years in good health.

This clonotype was counted many times. The rearrangement joins TRBV5-1 to TRBJ2-7; D perhaps matches TRBD2 (5 bases). V was clipped by 0 bases and J by 7 bases, with 11 bases between them. Germline assignment: CDR1 SGHRS and CDR2 YFSETQ. The CDR3 length is 13 residues. Here the CDR3 DNA reads TGCGCCAGCAGCTTGGCCCCCTCGGGGGAGCAGTACTTC. This gives the protein CASSLAPSGEQYF.

This clonotype was detected only a few times. The V call is TRBV28, the J call TRBJ1-1; perhaps TRBD1 as D (5 bases). V gave up 3 bases and J gave up 3 bases, with 23 bases separating them. The germline CDR1 and CDR2 sequences are MDHEN and SYDVKM. CDR3 length: 18 residues. In DNA form, the CDR3 reads TGTGCCAGCAGTTTTTCCCGGACACCCTCAAATTCGGACACTGAAGCTTTCTTT. This gives the protein CASSFSRTPSNSDTEAFF. The whole variable domain, remainder taken from reference TRBV28 and TRBJ1-1, is DVKVTQSSRYLVKRTGEKVFLECVQDMDHENMFWYRQDPGLGLRLIYFSYDVKMKEKGDIPEGYSVSREKKERFSLILESASTNQTSMYLCASSFSRTPSNSDTEAFFGQGTRLTVV.

This clonotype was seen more than once but under ten times. The CDR3 bases are TGCAGTGCTTGGGGACAGGGGCCATATAATTCACCCCTCCACTTT. Translating gives CSAWGQGPYNSPLHF. The chain carries TRBV20-1 and TRBJ1-6; 10 nucleotides align to TRBD1. V lost 5 bases to trimming and J lost 4 bases; unmatched junction nucleotides: 5. Germline CDR1 reads DFQATT; CDR2 reads SNEGSKA (reference sequence). The CDR3 has 15 amino acids.

The V call is TRBV28, the J call TRBJ1-6, with 10 bases that match TRBD1. J gave up 8 bases and V 2 bases, and 3 bases lay outside the gene matches. This CDR3 comprises 15 residues. Germline CDR1 MDHEN, CDR2 SYDVKM. CDR3 bases: TGTGCCAGCAGTTTAATTGGGACAGGGGATTCACCCCTCCACTTT. It codes for CASSLIGTGDSPLHF. The full variable domain, its missing parts supplied by reference TRBV28 and TRBJ1-6, is DVKVTQSSRYLVKRTGEKVFLECVQDMDHENMFWYRQDPGLGLRLIYFSYDVKMKEKGDIPEGYSVSREKKERFSLILESASTNQTSMYLCASSLIGTGDSPLHFGNGTRLTVT.

The V gene is TRBV12-3 or TRBV12-4, the J gene TRBJ1-5, with TRBD1 as a possible D gene (5 bases). The CDR3 spans 17 residues. Trimming stripped 4 bases from V and 0 bases from J, with 16 bases between. CDR3 region: CASSYSSGVFSNQPQHF. The CDR3 DNA reads TGTGCCAGCAGTTATTCGTCGGGGGTATTTAGCAATCAGCCCCAGCATTTT.

The chain joins TRBV12-3 or TRBV12-4 to TRBJ2-5; D uncertain. The CDR3 extends over 13 amino acids. Trimming stripped 6 bases from V and 8 bases from J, with 16 bases between. The CDR3 spells CASRQGPSSTQYF. In DNA, the CDR3 is TGTGCCAGCAGACAAGGACCCTCAAGCACCCAGTACTTC.

This rearrangement joins TRBV7-2 to TRBJ1-2; no clear D gene. V shed 1 base and J shed 8 bases, with 17 bases lying between them. The CDR3 spans 15 residues. Germline CDR1 is SGHTA and CDR2 is FQGNSA. In DNA form, the CDR3 reads TGTGCCAGCAGCTTAGGCGGAACGTTTATCTTGGGCTACACCTTC. Translation: CASSLGGTFILGYTF.

This sequence joins TRBV28 and TRBJ2-7; 11 nucleotides align to TRBD2. There are 13 residues in the CDR3. Unmatched junction bases numbered 7, after V lost 11 bases and J lost 4 bases. CDR1 is MDHEN, CDR2 SYDVKM, per germline. CDR3 DNA sequence: TGTGCCGCAACGGGACTAGCGGAATACGAGCAGTACTTC. Its protein product is CAATGLAEYEQYF.

This clonotype was picked up a small number of times. The chain employs TRBV7-3 and TRBJ2-6; D gene unclear. Trimming took 2 bases from V and 13 from J, leaving 12 bases between them. The germline CDR1 and CDR2 sequences are SGHTA and FQGTGA. CDR3 length: 13 residues. The CDR3: CASSLVDSQVLTF. For the CDR3, the DNA is TGTGCCAGCAGCTTAGTAGACTCCCAAGTCCTGACTTTC.

The chain joins TRBV19 to TRBJ1-1; a weak D match, TRBD1 (6 bases). V lost 6 bases and J 6 bases, leaving 17 bases between the germline ends. The CDR3 has 14 residues. Germline assignment: CDR1 LNHDA and CDR2 SQIVND (reference sequence). The CDR3 DNA is TGTGCCAGTAGCCGTACAGGGAACATCGCTGAAGCTTTCTTT. This encodes CASSRTGNIAEAFF. The full variable domain, in which reference TRBV19 and TRBJ1-1 provide the parts outside the CDR3, is DGGITQSPKYLFRKEGQNVTLSCEQNLNHDAMYWYRQDPGQGLRLIYYSQIVNDFQKGDIAEGYSVSREKKESFPLTVTSAQKNPTAFYLCASSRTGNIAEAFFGQGTRLTVV.

This chain links TRBV29-1 with TRBJ2-5; no firm D call. The J call is uncertain, as TRBJ2-7 better fits the DNA end. The CDR3 runs to 14 residues. Germline CDR1 SQVTM, CDR2 ANQGSEA. The CDR3 is CSVTPSDPPYEQYF. The CDR3 DNA reads as TGCAGCGTGACACCCAGCGACCCACCCTACGAGCAGTACTTC.

The chain uses TRBV7-2 and TRBJ1-5; D not resolved. Germline V gene data show CDR1 as SGHTA and CDR2 as FQGNSA. V lost 2 bases and J lost 3, with 5 bases in between. CDR3 length equals 13 residues. In DNA form, the CDR3 reads TGTGCCAGCAGCTTAAAGGTCAATCAGCCCCAGCATTTT. Protein product: CASSLKVNQPQHF. Filled out from reference TRBV7-2 and TRBJ1-5, the complete variable domain reads GAGVSQSPSNKVTEKGKDVELRCDPISGHTALYWYRQSLGQGLEFLIYFQGNSAPDKSGLPSDRFSAERTGGSVSTLTIQRTQQEDSAVYLCASSLKVNQPQHFGDGTRLSIL.

The chain employs TRBV3-1 and TRBJ2-5; tentatively, D is TRBD1 (6 bases). The ends were cut back, 4 bases at V and 4 bases at J, with 16 bases in the middle. The CDR3 covers 15 residues. The germline CDR1 and CDR2 sequences are LGHDT and YNNKEL (reference sequence). CDR3 sequence: CASSLGQGIGETQYF. CDR3 coding DNA: TGTGCCAGCAGCCTCGGGCAGGGGATTGGAGAGACCCAGTACTTC.

The chain joins TRBV28 to TRBJ1-5, with D unresolved. The CDR3 is 13 amino acids. Germline CDR1 is MDHEN and CDR2 is SYDVKM. V dropped 3 bases and J dropped 1 base, with 4 bases sitting between them. This CDR3 reads CASSFASNQPQHF. The CDR3 bases are TGTGCCAGCAGTTTTGCGAGCAATCAGCCCCAGCATTTT.

The chain carries TRBV5-1 and TRBJ1-1; a possible D gene is TRBD1 (5 bases). CDR1 and CDR2 (germline): SGHRS, YFSETQ. Deletions cut 7 bases from V and 7 bases from J, with 11 bases between. This CDR3 has 11 residues. CDR3 nucleotide sequence: TGCGCCAGCTTCGGGGGAATTGAAGCTTTCTTT. Amino acids: CASFGGIEAFF.

The genes are TRBV2 and TRBJ1-1; maybe TRBD1 (5 bases). There are 13 residues in the CDR3. Trimming took 8 bases from V and 7 from J, leaving 17 bases between them. The germline CDR1 and CDR2 sequences are SNHLY and FYNNEI. As DNA, the CDR3 is TGTGCCAGCCGTCAGGGTTTCTTCGGTGAAGCTTTCTTT. Protein sequence: CASRQGFFGEAFF.

This clonotype occurred a few times. The chain recombines TRBV7-2 with TRBJ2-1; tentative D call: TRBD1 (6 bases). The CDR3 runs to 17 residues. Per the germline V gene, CDR1 is SGHTA and CDR2 is FQGNSA. The V gene lost 0 bases and the J gene lost 11 bases, with 23 bases spanning the gap. CDR3 coding DNA: TGTGCCAGCAGCTTAGCAACGGCAGGGGACGGAAGAGGAAAGCAGTTCTTC. This codes for CASSLATAGDGRGKQFF.

This clonotype was detected a few times. V gene TRBV6-2 or TRBV6-3 combines with J gene TRBJ2-7, with D possibly matching TRBD2 (6 bases). V lost 8 bases, J lost 4 bases, and 18 bases lay in between. CDR3 length equals 14 residues. The V gene's germline CDR1 is MNHEY and CDR2 SVGEGT. The CDR3: CASSTGTAEYEQYF. The CDR3 nucleotides read TGTGCCAGCTCGACTGGGACTGCAGAATACGAGCAGTACTTC.

The table lists this clonotype with a few counts. The chain employs TRBV2 and TRBJ2-7; 7 nucleotides line up with TRBD1. The CDR3 covers 14 residues. Germline V gene lookup returns CDR1 SNHLY and CDR2 FYNNEI. V trimming: 10 bases; J trimming: 2 bases; junction bases outside the gene matches: 11. The CDR3 here is CATLQRGQTYEQYF. In DNA form, the CDR3 reads TGTGCCACCCTTCAAAGGGGACAGACCTACGAGCAGTACTTC.

The gene calls are TRBV20-1 and TRBJ2-1, with 7 positions matching TRBD2. CDR3 length: 14 residues. Germline lookup yields CDR1 DFQATT and CDR2 SNEGSKA (reference sequence). V trimming: 0 bases; J trimming: 9 bases; junction bases outside the gene matches: 8. Written as DNA, the CDR3 is TGCAGTGCTAGAGATTCGGGGGGTTCGGGTGAGCAGTTCTTC. It yields the protein CSARDSGGSGEQFF.

This clonotype was detected only a few times. The chain carries TRBV7-9 and TRBJ2-1, with TRBD2 identical over 8 bases. Near its end, the DNA agrees better with TRBJ2-7, so the J call may be wrong. Germline lookup yields CDR1 SEHNR and CDR2 FQNEAQ (reference sequence). This CDR3 region has 16 residues. For the CDR3, the DNA is TGTGCCAGCAGCTTAGGTAGCGGGAACAACCCCTACGAGCAGTACTTC. It is translated as CASSLGSGNNPYEQYF.

The rearrangement links TRBV29-1 to TRBJ1-4; D remains unclear. The V gene lost 3 bases and the J gene lost 6 bases, with 11 bases spanning the gap. This CDR3 is 13 amino acids long. Germline loops: CDR1 SQVTM, CDR2 ANQGSEA. CDR3 residues: CSVEESSYEKLFF. CDR3 bases: TGCAGCGTTGAGGAAAGTAGTTATGAAAAACTGTTTTTT.

In this sample, this clonotype turned up a few times. The V and J genes are TRBV20-1 and TRBJ1-2; TRBD1 aligns across 8 bases. The V gene end was trimmed by 3 bases and the J gene end by 4 bases; junction bases not matched to a gene: 10. The CDR3 has 15 residues. Germline V gene sequence: CDR1 DFQATT, CDR2 SNEGSKA (reference sequence). CDR3 region: CSASRRTGLIYGYTF. The CDR3 DNA follows: TGCAGTGCTAGTAGGAGGACAGGGTTAATCTATGGCTACACCTTC.

This clonotype was seen a few times. The rearrangement uses TRBV3-1 and TRBJ2-5; 7 nucleotides agree with TRBD1. J lost 1 base, V lost 1 base, and 6 bases had no gene match. Per germline, CDR1 LGHDT and CDR2 YNNKEL (reference sequence). This CDR3 contains 16 residues. The DNA for the CDR3 is TGTGCCAGCAGCCAAGGAATCCGGGACAGCCAAGAGACCCAGTACTTC. Its translation: CASSQGIRDSQETQYF.